The 17 T cell receptor beta chains listed next were all sequenced from one sample in a study of cytomegalovirus exposure and HLA in healthy donors. PCR used 60 Vbeta primers and 13 Jbeta primers. Measured with immunoSEQ multiplex PCR; TCRdb has only the in-frame clones, and not every one. The sample contains 90,000 to 120,000 clones, about 74% of which appear only once. Sequencing was done on a sample of PBMCs. The receptors here all came from a woman in her thirties or forties in good health and CMV-seropositive.

The V gene is TRBV4-1, the J gene TRBJ1-6; TRBD1 matches 11 bases. The germline V gene encodes CDR1 MGHRA and CDR2 YSYEKL. The length of the CDR3 is 16 residues. V dropped 2 bases and J dropped 10; count of bases not matched to a gene: 7. DNA of the CDR3: TGCGCCAGCAGCCAACAAATGGGACAGGGGGGCTCACCCCTCCACTTT. Protein: CASSQQMGQGGSPLHF.

The chain carries TRBV6-5 and TRBJ2-7; TRBD1 matches at 9 bases. V was pared by 3 bases and J by 4 bases, with 10 bases of the junction left unmatched. The length of the CDR3 is 16 residues. CDR1 is MNHEY, CDR2 SVGAGI, per germline. The CDR3 reads CASSYMDPDRGYEQYF. The CDR3 region has the DNA TGTGCCAGCAGTTATATGGACCCGGACAGGGGATACGAGCAGTACTTC.

The chain carries TRBV19 and TRBJ2-2, with D possibly TRBD1 on 6 matching bases. This CDR3 comprises 14 residues. V was cut by 6 bases and J by 6 bases, with 14 bases left in between. Germline V gene lookup returns CDR1 LNHDA and CDR2 SQIVND (reference sequence). CDR3: CASRIQGFAGELFF. DNA of the CDR3: TGTGCCAGTAGGATACAGGGTTTCGCCGGGGAGCTGTTTTTT.

The V gene is TRBV23-1, the J gene TRBJ2-6; D perhaps matches TRBD2 (6 bases). TRBV23-1 is an ORF, with its function uncertain. This CDR3 has 15 amino acids. The V end lost 3 bases, the J end lost 0 bases, and 6 bases lay between the germline ends. In DNA form, the CDR3 reads TGCGCCAGCAGTCAGGGGGGCTCTGGGGCCAACGTCCTGACTTTC. Residues: CASSQGGSGANVLTF.

The V and J genes are TRBV6-6 and TRBJ2-2, with 10 bases matching TRBD1. The germline CDR1 and CDR2 sequences are MNHNY and SVGAGI (reference sequence). Unmatched junction bases numbered 3, after V lost 7 bases and J lost 4 bases. The length of the CDR3 is 14 residues. The CDR3 DNA reads as TGTGCCAGCACCCGGACAGGGGGCACCGGGGAGCTGTTTTTT. This sequence encodes CASTRTGGTGELFF.

The chain joins TRBV4-1 to TRBJ2-7, with TRBD1 identical over 7 bases. The CDR3 length is 16 residues. Looked up from germline, CDR1 is MGHRA and CDR2 is YSYEKL. V was pared by 0 bases and J by 4 bases, with 9 bases of the junction left unmatched. In DNA, the CDR3 is TGCGCCAGCAGCCAAGAGTGGGGGACAGAGAATTACGAGCAGTACTTC. This encodes CASSQEWGTENYEQYF.

The chain recombines TRBV30 with TRBJ1-5; 12 nucleotides agree with TRBD1. The CDR3 is 18 amino acids. Unmatched junction bases numbered 9, after V lost 2 bases and J lost 1 base. Germline assignment: CDR1 GTSNPN and CDR2 SVGIG (reference sequence). The CDR3 bases are TGTGCCTGGAGTTCCGGGACAGGGGGCTGGGGGAGCAATCAGCCCCAGCATTTT. It specifies CAWSSGTGGWGSNQPQHF. The variable domain in full, with the rest retrieved from reference TRBV30 and TRBJ1-5, is SQTIHQWPATLVQPVGSPLSLECTVEGTSNPNLYWYRQAAGRGLQLLFYSVGIGQISSEVPQNLSASRPQDRQFILSSKKLLLSDSGFYLCAWSSGTGGWGSNQPQHFGDGTRLSIL.

The chain links TRBV6-5 to TRBJ1-5, with 7 nucleotides matching TRBD1. Trimming cost V 6 bases and J 4 bases; bases outside gene matches: 9. Germline CDR1 reads MNHEY; CDR2 reads SVGAGI. CDR3 size: 15 residues. The DNA for the CDR3 is TGTGCCAGCAGCCCGGGACAGTTACTTAATCAGCCCCAGCATTTT. Translation gives CASSPGQLLNQPQHF.

The chain recombines TRBV5-1 with TRBJ1-2; perhaps TRBD1 as D (6 bases). Trimming took off 2 bases at V and 6 bases at J, with 8 bases between the two ends. The CDR3 extends over 12 amino acids. CDR1 SGHRS and CDR2 YFSETQ come from the germline V gene. CDR3 protein: CASSFTGNGYTF. CDR3 coding DNA: TGCGCCAGCAGCTTTACAGGGAATGGCTACACCTTC.

The chain uses TRBV5-1 and TRBJ2-3; no clear D. The CDR3 runs to 16 residues. Germline lookup yields CDR1 SGHRS and CDR2 YFSETQ. Trimming cost V 5 bases and J 1 base, with 17 bases left between them. This chain's CDR3 is CASSLRSLDRTDTQYF. In DNA, the CDR3 is TGCGCCAGCAGTCTCCGGAGCCTCGATCGCACAGATACGCAGTATTTT.

V and J are TRBV7-9 and TRBJ1-1; TRBD1 matches at 8 bases. The V gene end was trimmed by 5 bases and the J gene end by 7 bases; junction bases not matched to a gene: 12. CDR3 length: 15 residues. Looked up from germline, CDR1 is SEHNR and CDR2 is FQNEAQ (reference sequence). For the CDR3, the DNA is TGTGCCAGCAGCGCCCGGGACAGGAGGGGGGGTGAAGCTTTCTTT. It specifies CASSARDRRGGEAFF.

The chain has TRBV30 and TRBJ1-6, with 8 positions matching TRBD1. CDR3 length: 16 amino acids. Germline V gene sequence: CDR1 GTSNPN, CDR2 SVGIG (reference sequence). With V trimmed by 6 bases and J by 1 base, 8 bases remained unmatched. CDR3 bases: TGTGCCTGCCTTCGAGACAGGGGATCCTATAATTCACCCCTCCACTTT. Translation: CACLRDRGSYNSPLHF. The variable domain in full, with the rest retrieved from reference TRBV30 and TRBJ1-6, is SQTIHQWPATLVQPVGSPLSLECTVEGTSNPNLYWYRQAAGRGLQLLFYSVGIGQISSEVPQNLSASRPQDRQFILSSKKLLLSDSGFYLCACLRDRGSYNSPLHFGNGTRLTVT.

The V gene is TRBV19, the J gene TRBJ2-7, with TRBD1 matching over 8 bases. The length of the CDR3 is 16 residues. The V gene's germline CDR1 is LNHDA and CDR2 SQIVND (reference sequence). With 1 base clipped from V and 3 bases from J, the junction kept 8 bases outside the gene matches. CDR3 sequence reads: CASSIASGTGFYEQYF. The CDR3 DNA sequence: TGTGCCAGTAGTATAGCTTCCGGGACAGGCTTCTACGAGCAGTACTTC.

The CDR3 loop reads CASSQAGGPRGQYF. CDR3 DNA: TGTGCCAGCAGTCAAGCGGGGGGGCCTCGCGGGCAGTACTTC. The chain links TRBV27 to TRBJ2-7; TRBD2 matches at 10 bases. The CDR3 is 14 amino acids. Per germline, CDR1 MNHEY and CDR2 SMNVEV (reference sequence). Germline trimming cut 5 bases from V and 9 bases from J; bases unmatched to any gene: 10.

The CDR3 nucleotides are TGTGCCAGCAGCTTCTTGGACAGGCCGGCGGGCTACACCTTC. Translating it yields CASSFLDRPAGYTF. The chain uses TRBV5-4 and TRBJ1-2; 7 bases are shared with TRBD1. V lost 2 bases and J lost 8; bases outside the gene matches: 9. From germline, CDR1 is SGHNT and CDR2 YYREEE (reference sequence). CDR3 size: 14 residues. The variable domain in full, completed from reference TRBV5-4 and TRBJ1-2, reads ETGVTQSPTHLIKTRGQQVTLRCSSQSGHNTVSWYQQALGQGPQFIFQYYREEENGRGNFPPRFSGLQFPNYSSELNVNALELDDSALYLCASSFLDRPAGYTFGSGTRLTVV.

This chain joins TRBV30 and TRBJ1-3; weak D call: TRBD1 (5 bases). This CDR3 is built from 15 residues. The ends were cut back, 0 bases at V and 1 base at J, with 10 bases in the middle. Germline values: CDR1 GTSNPN, CDR2 SVGIG (reference sequence). The DNA of the CDR3 is TGTGCCTGGAGTGTACTGGGGACTTCTGGAAACACCATATATTTT. This sequence encodes CAWSVLGTSGNTIYF.

The chain joins TRBV4-1 to TRBJ1-3; a possible D gene is TRBD1 (6 bases). CDR1 is MGHRA and CDR2 is YSYEKL in the germline V gene. CDR3 length: 16 residues. V gave up 0 bases and J gave up 4 bases, with 13 bases separating them. CDR3 in amino acids: CASSQDRNRAGNTIYF. CDR3 nucleotide sequence: TGCGCCAGCAGCCAAGATAGGAACAGGGCAGGAAACACCATATATTTT.